Listed here is a single T cell receptor beta chain. The method was immunoSEQ multiplex PCR; TCRdb's version includes in-frame clones alone and lacks a portion of them. This table has almost 200,000 clones, more than 80% appearing once. This sample is drawn from a study of blood T cell repertoires in COVID-19. What the recovered Cohort 3 donors had was two negative PCRs, clearance, or symptom resolution. Germline V gene data show CDR1 as SGHDT and CDR2 as YYEEEE. V gave up 3 bases and J gave up 5 bases; unmatched junction bases: 5. The CDR3 is 14 residues long. Sequencing was done on a sample of PBMCs or T cells enriched from blood (not recorded which). This rearrangement joins TRBV5-6 to TRBJ1-1, with TRBD1 identical over 9 bases. The TCR sequence derives from a woman aged 18-30 years who had recovered from COVID-19. The CDR3 loop reads CASSSGTGLTEAFF. CDR3 in DNA: TGTGCCAGCAGCTCCGGGACAGGGCTGACTGAAGCTTTCTTT.